Listed here is a single TCR beta chain. It lacks a known antigen. No base quality values were provided; no much bigger clone lies one nucleotide off. The cohort comprised fewer than 700 healthy bone marrow donors. At the time of sampling, all cohort members were nominally healthy, though unrecorded immune exposures were likely present. The donor tested CMV seronegative, placing the donor among the 350 or so seronegative members of the cohort. Every donor gave a peripheral blood sample, and the peripheral blood mononuclear cells from that sample were used for TCR beta sequencing. The Qiagen DNeasy Blood Extraction Kit was used to extract genomic DNA from the blood cell samples. Library preparation used the immunoSEQ multiplex PCR assay. A mixture of 60 forward primers for TCR Vbeta segments and 13 reverse primers for TCR Jbeta segments was used in the multiplex PCR. A multiplex PCR assay on genomic DNA amplified the CDR3 region of rearranged TCR beta genes. The Illumina HiSeq System was used to sequence the amplified TCR beta libraries as 87-base-pair reads. Concerning the study's data processing: A later analysis tallied roughly 80 million unique TCR beta chains across the 640 or so repertoires, and roughly 11 million of those chains were shared by two or more donors. To remove PCR and sequencing errors, raw reads were error-corrected and collapsed into unique sequences using a nearest-neighbor algorithm that merged closely related sequences. V, D and J gene segments were assigned by aligning CDR3 sequences to IMGT reference sequences. Each retained sequence needed at least a six-nucleotide match to both a V gene segment and a J gene segment. Rearrangements were called productive when the CDR3 lacked stop codons and stayed in frame with V and J; all others were non-productive. Following IMGT convention, CDR3 was defined as the stretch from the second conserved V-encoded cysteine to the conserved J-encoded phenylalanine. In an earlier analysis of 587 of the donors, sequences lacking an unambiguous match to a single V gene segment were excluded. In an earlier analysis of some 590 of the donors, a V segment was called functional when productive rearrangements were above 56.7%, and segregating when the standard deviation between donors exceeded 5%. A statistical classification framework was built for diagnosing cytomegalovirus status from the catalog of TCR beta chain sequences. In a later analysis, V and J genes were assigned by comparing TCR nucleotide sequences against IMGT/GENE-DB human TR gene sequences. Using the TCRdist pipeline, a later analysis assigned CDR3 sequences along with most-parsimonious VDJ recombination scenarios. In a later analysis, each TCR beta chain was defined by its CDR3 amino acid sequence together with its V-gene family, and reads without a unique V-gene family were excluded. As a way to deal with suspected cross-contamination and a sequencing artifact, a later analysis dropped under 600 nucleotide sequences that were highly shared and had low generation probability. In a later analysis, a clonal expansion index was calculated for each public chain from normalized within-repertoire ranks of inferred template counts. Generation probabilities in a later analysis came from a VDJ recombination model fitted to out-of-frame rearrangements, and those results were checked against IGoR. A later analysis scored TCR-TCR, TCR-HLA and TCR-CMV co-occurrence with hypergeometric tests, applying a repertoire-size bias correction to TCR pairs. In a later analysis, false discovery rates were estimated by permuting HLA or CMV assignments 20 times. A later analysis grouped co-occurring TCRs with DBSCAN, adding TCRdist sequence similarity when clustering within HLA-allele-positive subsets. Repertoires with fewer than 30,000 or more than 120,000 public chains were left out of co-occurrence clustering, as were about 5 repertoires with anomalous nucleotide sharing. The table was pulled from immuneACCESS by TCRdb, which kept in-frame rearrangements only. Such tables lose some clones; where checked, under half of the loss comes from unresolved V genes, and the rest has no known cause. V and J calls and clone size are those listed in that table; D and trimming were worked out from the DNA. The sample includes about 170,000 clones, with approximately 88% observed a single time. 0.38% of the sample comes from the top ten.

The data belong to a study of cytomegalovirus exposure and HLA in healthy donors (dated by TCRdb to the late 2010s). The study in broad terms: An earlier analysis of roughly 570 of the donors reported approximately 280 Gb of sequence data and 117 million unique TCR beta sequences obtained from roughly 180 million T cells. An early release covering over 500 HLA-typed donors comprised approximately 290 gigabases of sequencing data and some 79 million unique TCR sequences. The genetic ancestry cluster associated with self-reported Caucasian donors included 81% of the 398 genotyped donors. The study was designed to test whether signatures of past pathogen exposure could be identified by cataloging public T cell receptors. The study used immunosequencing to profile the T cell repertoires of approximately 650 subjects and linked those repertoires to cytomegalovirus serostatus. In addition to the first cohort of several hundred subjects, a separate validation cohort of approximately 120 different subjects was used. The study combined high-throughput TCR immunosequencing, statistical association of individual TCRs with disease status, and machine learning to predict cytomegalovirus infection status. A later analysis re-analyzed previously published TCR beta repertoires from roughly 630 donors and added high-resolution HLA genotyping to study TCR occurrence patterns. The later analysis used no new phenotypic data to find candidate immune exposures, relying instead on TCR beta sequences and their occurrence across donors. In an earlier analysis of roughly 580 of the donors, high-throughput TCR beta sequencing was used to judge whether each TCR beta V gene segment behaved as functional or pseudogenic. Alongside the repertoire data, information on donor age, sex, ethnicity and CMV serostatus was compiled. A later genetic analysis used genome-wide SNP genotypes for about three fifths of the roughly 700 donors, treating that subset as a discovery cohort. Every discovery cohort repertoire had been produced on one sequencing platform. Class I and class II HLA loci were covered by the typing at four-digit resolution. Typing coverage differed by locus: A, B, C, DRB1 and DQB1 were typed in roughly 629-630 donors, DQA1 in about 500, DPA1 in roughly 590, and DPB1 in 472. Because of strong linkage in the cohort, four or five DR-DQ haplotypes were treated as single units for association and clustering. Among almost 400 genotyped donors of the cohort, an average of roughly 240,000 unique TCR beta nucleotide sequences were sequenced per donor, around 20% of them non-productive. Study-wide conclusions, independent of this receptor: While some public TCRs were present in many individuals, most TCR sequences turned up only very rarely across donors. Over 15 rarely observed V segments, including chromosome 9 orphons, were excluded from the earlier analysis of several hundred of the donors because counts were too low. In a later analysis, HLA-associated TCR beta chains showed more clonal expansion and lower generation probabilities than non-associated chains that were equally common. In a later genetic analysis, a missense DCLRE1C variant was associated with V-gene and J-gene trimming of TCR beta chains, and the association was replicated in an independent cohort. A later genetic analysis reported fewer N-insertions in productive TCRs among donors in an Asian-associated ancestry cluster than the roughly 650-donor mean. Because some donors lacked HLA typing at each locus, the association tests relied only on the typed subset. The presence/absence analyses assumed that sequencing depth was roughly uniform across donors, and that assumption may not be true. A cluster of highly shared sequence variants was judged likely to represent a technical artifact of the sequencing pipeline. A further reported finding was that TCR beta sequences accurately predicted the HLA-A and HLA-B alleles for most subjects in the first cohort. At a false discovery rate of 0.05, a later analysis linked around 15,000 TCR beta sequences to specific HLA alleles. According to a later analysis, TCR association rates differed among HLA loci, with DRB1 alleles showing the most associated TCRs and HLA-C alleles showing the fewest. The only immune exposure information available for the cohort was CMV serostatus. This cohort had only TCR beta chains sequenced, and the lack of alpha or paired-chain data limited which features could be detected. Most CMV-associated TCR beta chains appeared to be HLA-restricted in a later analysis, and the HLA associations seemed to be driven largely by CMV exposure. According to a later analysis, parvovirus B19, influenza, CMV and Epstein-Barr virus appeared linked to several top co-occurrence clusters. The study listed 164 TCR beta chains as associated with cytomegalovirus. Strong co-occurrence of HLA alleles, especially DR and DQ, made assigning TCR associations to individual alleles difficult. An earlier analysis of approximately 530 of the donors showed that most TCR beta V segments appeared in productive rearrangements either about 87% or about 30% of the time, which broadly matched IMGT annotations. Three of the identified cytomegalovirus-associated TCR beta chains were confirmed in vitro to be specific for cytomegalovirus antigens. Cytomegalovirus status was reported to be diagnosed by the classifier with high specificity and sensitivity in both the original and validation cohorts. The authors suggested that the approach could potentially be extended to other disease states and immunological phenotypes. Correlated functional status among segregating V segments might reflect linkage disequilibrium, but an unknown experimental factor could not be ruled out.

This TCR was recovered from a boy aged 2 to 9 in good health and CMV-seronegative. Sequencing used PBMCs.

The bases read TGTGCCAGCAGCTTGACGGGACAGGGACGTTTTGAAGCTTTCTTT. The translation is CASSLTGQGRFEAFF. The chain employs TRBV5-5 and TRBJ1-1, with 9 central nucleotides matching TRBD1. The germline V gene (reference sequence) provides CDR1 SGHKS and CDR2 YYEKEE. Spanning cysteine to phenylalanine, the CDR3 consists of 15 amino acids. Solely the CDR3 DNA is kept, with 45 bases framed from the first base. Here V drops 1 base and J drops 7 bases, and the junction holds 8 bases not matched to any gene. Beyond the CDR3, the reference TRBV5-5 and TRBJ1-1 genes provide the residues; the full variable domain reads: DAGVTQSPTHLIKTRGQQVTLRCSPISGHKSVSWYQQVLGQGPQFIFQYYEKEERGRGNFPDRFSARQFPNYSSELNVNALLLGDSALYLCASSLTGQGRFEAFFGQGTRLTVV.